The text below deals with one T cell receptor beta chain. Only in-frame clones appear in the TCRdb table, and some are missing; sequencing was by immunoSEQ multiplex PCR. The sample holds approximately 58,000 clones; 84% are singletons and the top ten take 4.6%. These data originate in a study of OX40 agonist ivuxolimab in advanced cancers. As for the study in general: Ivuxolimab, an agonist antibody against OX40 (CD134), was given to patients. In this trial design, patients received ivuxolimab intravenously at 0.01 to 10 mg/kg every 2 weeks. The mean age was about 61 years, ranging from about 20 to 79, with approximately 83% of participants male. Prior checkpoint blockade (anti-PD-1, anti-PD-L1 or anti-CTLA-4) was permitted; 40% had it.

The CDR3 has 15 amino acids. CDR1 and CDR2 from the germline V gene are MDHEN and SYDVKM. V was cut by 1 base and J by 3 bases, with 12 bases left in between. The source material was CD4+ or CD8+ T cells sorted from blood, sampled in a trial of the OX40 agonist ivuxolimab. This chain links TRBV28 with TRBJ1-1; a weak D match, TRBD1 (5 bases). This TCR derives from an adult with an advanced solid tumor such as melanoma, head and neck, liver or kidney cancer. CDR3 nucleotide sequence: TGTGCCAGCAGTTTATTGGACACCCTCTACACTGAAGCTTTCTTT. Its translation is CASSLLDTLYTEAFF. The entire variable domain, with the rest obtained from reference TRBV28 and TRBJ1-1, is as follows: DVKVTQSSRYLVKRTGEKVFLECVQDMDHENMFWYRQDPGLGLRLIYFSYDVKMKEKGDIPEGYSVSREKKERFSLILESASTNQTSMYLCASSLLDTLYTEAFFGQGTRLTVV.